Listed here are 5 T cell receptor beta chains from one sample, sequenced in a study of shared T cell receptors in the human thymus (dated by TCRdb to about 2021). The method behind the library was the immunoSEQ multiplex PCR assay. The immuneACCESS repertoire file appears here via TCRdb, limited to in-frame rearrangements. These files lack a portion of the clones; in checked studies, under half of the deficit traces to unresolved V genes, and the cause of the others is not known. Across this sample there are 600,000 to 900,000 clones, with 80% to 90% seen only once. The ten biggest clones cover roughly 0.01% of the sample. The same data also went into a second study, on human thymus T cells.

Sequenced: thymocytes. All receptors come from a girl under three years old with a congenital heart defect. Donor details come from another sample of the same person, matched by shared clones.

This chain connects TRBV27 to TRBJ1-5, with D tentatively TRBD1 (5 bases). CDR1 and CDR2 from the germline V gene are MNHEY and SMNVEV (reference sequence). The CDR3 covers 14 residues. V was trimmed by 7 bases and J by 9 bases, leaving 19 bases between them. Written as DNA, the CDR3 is TGTGCCAGCACCACTCGATGGGGGGTCGGGCCCCAGCATTTT. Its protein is CASTTRWGVGPQHF.

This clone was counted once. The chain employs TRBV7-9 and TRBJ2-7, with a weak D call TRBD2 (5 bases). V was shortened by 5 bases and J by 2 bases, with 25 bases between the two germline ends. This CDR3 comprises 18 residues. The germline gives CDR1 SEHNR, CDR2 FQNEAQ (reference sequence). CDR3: CASSPGSDRSGYPYEQYF. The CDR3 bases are TGTGCCAGCAGCCCAGGAAGCGATCGAAGCGGATATCCCTACGAGCAGTACTTC.

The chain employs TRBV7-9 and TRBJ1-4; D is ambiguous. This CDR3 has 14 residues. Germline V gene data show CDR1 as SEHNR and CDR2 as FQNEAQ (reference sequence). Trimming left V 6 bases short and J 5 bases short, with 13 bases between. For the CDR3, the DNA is TGTGCCAGCAGTTGGAGGAACGGGAATGAAAAACTGTTTTTT. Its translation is CASSWRNGNEKLFF.

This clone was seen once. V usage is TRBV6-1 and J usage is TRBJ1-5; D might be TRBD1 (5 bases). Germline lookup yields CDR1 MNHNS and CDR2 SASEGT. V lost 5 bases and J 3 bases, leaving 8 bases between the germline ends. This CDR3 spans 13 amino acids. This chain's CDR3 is CASSQGLNQPQHF. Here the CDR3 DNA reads TGTGCCAGCAGTCAGGGACTCAATCAGCCCCAGCATTTT.

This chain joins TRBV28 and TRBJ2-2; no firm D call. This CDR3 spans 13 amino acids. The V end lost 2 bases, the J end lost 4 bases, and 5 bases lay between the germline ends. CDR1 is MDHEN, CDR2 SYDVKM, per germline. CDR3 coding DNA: TGTGCCAGCAGTTTACTAACCACCGGGGAGCTGTTTTTT. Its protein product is CASSLLTTGELFF.